These T cell receptor beta chains were read from a single sample in a study of T cells in Graves' hyperthyroidism and ophthalmopathy. TCRdb called the multiplex PCR reads again in MiXCR, with one record for every CDR3 protein. This table holds approximately 700,000 distinct CDR3 sequences, 45% found once. Material for sequencing was peripheral blood or thyroid tissue (not recorded which). The receptors come from an adult man with Graves' disease, either hyperthyroidism or ophthalmopathy (not recorded which). Both conserved end residues are trimmed from each CDR3. D genes are given only for firm matches.

v_gene: TRBV25-1
d_gene: NA
CDR3aa: ASSPGRSRYGYT

v_gene: TRBV9
d_gene: TRBD1
CDR3aa: ASSETTGLSGELF

v_gene: TRBV29-1
d_gene: TRBD1
CDR3aa: SASLGTGNYEQY

v_gene: TRBV10-1
d_gene: NA
CDR3aa: ASPARGEETQY

v_gene: TRBV5-1
d_gene: NA
CDR3aa: ASSSGRNYGYT

v_gene: TRBV5-5
d_gene: NA
CDR3aa: ASSSHRTPYSNQPQH

v_gene: TRBV24-1
d_gene: NA
CDR3aa: ASSWEYQETQY

v_gene: TRBV20-1
d_gene: NA
CDR3aa: SASPTGNYEQY

v_gene: TRBV11-2
d_gene: NA
CDR3aa: ASSLGPGSPETQY

v_gene: TRBV12-3/TRBV12-4
d_gene: TRBD1
CDR3aa: ASSRTGNQPQH

v_gene: TRBV19
d_gene: NA
CDR3aa: ASSRGRELSGANVLT

v_gene: TRBV24-1
d_gene: NA
CDR3aa: ATSDPTSFPGELF

v_gene: TRBV20-1
d_gene: NA
CDR3aa: SARKGGAPNSI

v_gene: TRBV9
d_gene: NA
CDR3aa: ASSVGEGTVEQY

v_gene: TRBV7-9
d_gene: NA
CDR3aa: ASSRDIQPQH

v_gene: TRBV7-9
d_gene: TRBD1
CDR3aa: ASSFQTGANSPLH

v_gene: TRBV7-9
d_gene: TRBD1
CDR3aa: ASSPNRGMNTEAF

v_gene: TRBV29-1
d_gene: NA
CDR3aa: SGPVGGLQDGYT

v_gene: TRBV20-1
d_gene: NA
CDR3aa: SARVASSETQY

v_gene: TRBV29-1
d_gene: TRBD1
CDR3aa: SVRVGTGGYEQY

v_gene: TRBV7-3
d_gene: TRBD1
CDR3aa: ASSLTGDRDGYT

v_gene: TRBV28
d_gene: NA
CDR3aa: ASSLAGTAIYEQY

v_gene: TRBV25-1
d_gene: NA
CDR3aa: ASLAYGSNTEAF